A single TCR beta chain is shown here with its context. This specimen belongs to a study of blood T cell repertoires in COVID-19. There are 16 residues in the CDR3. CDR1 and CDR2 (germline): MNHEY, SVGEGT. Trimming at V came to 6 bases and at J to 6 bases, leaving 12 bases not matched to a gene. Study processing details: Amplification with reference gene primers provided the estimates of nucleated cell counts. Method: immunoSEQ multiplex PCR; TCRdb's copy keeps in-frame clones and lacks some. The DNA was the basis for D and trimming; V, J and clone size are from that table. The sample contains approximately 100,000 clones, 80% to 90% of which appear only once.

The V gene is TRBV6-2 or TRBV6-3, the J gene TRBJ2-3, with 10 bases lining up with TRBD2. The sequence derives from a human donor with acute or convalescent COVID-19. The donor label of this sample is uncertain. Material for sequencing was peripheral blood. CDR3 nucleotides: TGTGCCAGCAGCAAACAAAGCGGGGGGGGACGGGATACGCAGTATTTT. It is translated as CASSKQSGGGRDTQYF.